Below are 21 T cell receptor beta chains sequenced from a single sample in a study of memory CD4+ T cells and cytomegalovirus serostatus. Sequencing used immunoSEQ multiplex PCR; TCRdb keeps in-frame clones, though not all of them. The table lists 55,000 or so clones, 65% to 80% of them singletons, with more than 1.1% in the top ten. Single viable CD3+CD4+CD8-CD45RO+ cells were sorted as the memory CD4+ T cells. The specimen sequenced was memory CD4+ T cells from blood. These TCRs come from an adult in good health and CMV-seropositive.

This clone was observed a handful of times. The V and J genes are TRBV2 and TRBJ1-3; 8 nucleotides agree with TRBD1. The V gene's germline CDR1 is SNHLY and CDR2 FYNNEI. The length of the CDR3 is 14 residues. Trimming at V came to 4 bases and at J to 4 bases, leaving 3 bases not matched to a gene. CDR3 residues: CASSGQGAGNTIYF. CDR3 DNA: TGTGCCAGCAGTGGTCAGGGGGCCGGAAACACCATATATTTT.

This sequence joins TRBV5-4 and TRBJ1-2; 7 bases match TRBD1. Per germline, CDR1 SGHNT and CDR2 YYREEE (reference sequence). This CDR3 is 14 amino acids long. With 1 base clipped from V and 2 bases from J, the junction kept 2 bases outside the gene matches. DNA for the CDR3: TGTGCCAGCAGCTTGACGGGACAGAACTATGGCTACACCTTC. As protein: CASSLTGQNYGYTF.

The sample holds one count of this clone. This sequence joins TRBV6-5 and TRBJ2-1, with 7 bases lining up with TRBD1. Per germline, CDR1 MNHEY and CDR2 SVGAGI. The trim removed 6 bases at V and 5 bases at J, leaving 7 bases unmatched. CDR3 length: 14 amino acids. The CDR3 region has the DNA TGTGCCAGCAGCCAGACAGGGTATAACAATGAGCAGTTCTTC. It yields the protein CASSQTGYNNEQFF.

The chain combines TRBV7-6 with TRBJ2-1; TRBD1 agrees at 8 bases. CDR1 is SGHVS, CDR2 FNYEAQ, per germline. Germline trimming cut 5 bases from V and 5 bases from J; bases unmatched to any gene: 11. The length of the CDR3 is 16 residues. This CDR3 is CASSLRTGWTDNEQFF. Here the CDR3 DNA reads TGTGCCAGCAGCCTACGGACAGGGTGGACCGACAATGAGCAGTTCTTC. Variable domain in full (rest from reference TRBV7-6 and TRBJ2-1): GAGVSQSPRYKVTKRGQDVALRCDPISGHVSLYWYRQALGQGPEFLTYFNYEAQQDKSGLPNDRFSAERPEGSISTLTIQRTEQRDSAMYRCASSLRTGWTDNEQFFGPGTRLTVL.

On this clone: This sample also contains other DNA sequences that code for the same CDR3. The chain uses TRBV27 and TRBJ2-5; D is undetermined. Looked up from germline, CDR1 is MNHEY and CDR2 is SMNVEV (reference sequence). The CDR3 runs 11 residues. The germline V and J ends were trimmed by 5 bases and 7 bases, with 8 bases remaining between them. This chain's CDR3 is CASSLRGTQYF. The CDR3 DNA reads TGTGCCAGCAGTCTCCGCGGGACCCAGTACTTC.

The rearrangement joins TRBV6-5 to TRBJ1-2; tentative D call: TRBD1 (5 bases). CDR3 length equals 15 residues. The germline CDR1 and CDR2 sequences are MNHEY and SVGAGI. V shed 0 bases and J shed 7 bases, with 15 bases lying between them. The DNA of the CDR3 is TGTGCCAGCAGTTACTCGGGACCAGACCATGGTGGCTACACCTTC. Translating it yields CASSYSGPDHGGYTF.

This chain's CDR3 is CASSLARGTTSSYEQYF. DNA of the CDR3: TGTGCCAGCAGCTTGGCCCGTGGGACCACCAGCTCCTACGAGCAGTACTTC. The rearrangement uses TRBV5-8 and TRBJ2-7; D is tentatively TRBD1 or TRBD2 (5 bases each). The CDR3 is 17 residues long. Deletions cut 0 bases from V and 0 bases from J, with 16 bases between. Germline CDR1 and CDR2: SGHTS and YDEGEE.

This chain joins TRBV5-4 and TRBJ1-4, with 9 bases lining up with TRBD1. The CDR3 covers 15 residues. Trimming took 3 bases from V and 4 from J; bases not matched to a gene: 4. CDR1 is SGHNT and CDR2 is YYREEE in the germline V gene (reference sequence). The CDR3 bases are TGTGCCAGCAGCTCGAACAGGGGGCTTAATGAAAAACTGTTTTTT. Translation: CASSSNRGLNEKLFF.

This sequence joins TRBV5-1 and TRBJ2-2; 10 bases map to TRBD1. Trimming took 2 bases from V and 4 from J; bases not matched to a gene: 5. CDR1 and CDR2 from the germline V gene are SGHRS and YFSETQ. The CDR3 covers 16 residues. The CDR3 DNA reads TGCGCCAGCAGCTTCTGGACAGGGGGGGGCACCGGGGAGCTGTTTTTT. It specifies CASSFWTGGGTGELFF.

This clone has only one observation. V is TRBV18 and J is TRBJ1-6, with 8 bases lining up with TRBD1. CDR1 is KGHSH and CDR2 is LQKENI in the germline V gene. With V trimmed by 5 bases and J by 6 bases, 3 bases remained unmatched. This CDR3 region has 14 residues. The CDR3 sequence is CASSGQGVNSPLHF. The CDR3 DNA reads TGTGCCAGCTCAGGACAGGGAGTTAATTCACCCCTCCACTTT. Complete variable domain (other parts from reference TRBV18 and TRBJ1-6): NAGVMQNPRHLVRRRGQEARLRCSPMKGHSHVYWYRQLPEEGLKFMVYLQKENIIDESGMPKERFSAEFPKEGPSILRIQQVVRGDSAAYFCASSGQGVNSPLHFGNGTRLTVT.

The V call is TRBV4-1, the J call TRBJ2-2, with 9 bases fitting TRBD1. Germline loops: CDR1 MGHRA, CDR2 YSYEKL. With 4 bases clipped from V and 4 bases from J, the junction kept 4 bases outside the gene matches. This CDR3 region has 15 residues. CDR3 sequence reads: CASSPDRGSTGELFF. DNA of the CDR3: TGCGCCAGCAGCCCGGACAGGGGATCCACCGGGGAGCTGTTTTTT.

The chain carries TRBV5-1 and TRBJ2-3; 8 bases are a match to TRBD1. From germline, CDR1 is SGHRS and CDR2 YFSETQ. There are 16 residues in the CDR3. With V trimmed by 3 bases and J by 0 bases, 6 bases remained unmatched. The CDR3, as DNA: TGCGCCAGCAGCTACCGACAGGGGACTAGCACAGATACGCAGTATTTT. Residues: CASSYRQGTSTDTQYF.

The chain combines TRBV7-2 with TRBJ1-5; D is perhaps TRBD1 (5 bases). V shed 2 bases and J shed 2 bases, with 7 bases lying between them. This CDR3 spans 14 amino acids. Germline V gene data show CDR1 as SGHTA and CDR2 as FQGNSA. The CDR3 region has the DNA TGTGCCAGCAGCTTACAGGGAGGCAATCAGCCCCAGCATTTT. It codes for CASSLQGGNQPQHF.

CDR3 in amino acids: CASSTPQGGLGETQYF. CDR3 sequence (DNA): TGTGCCAGCAGCACCCCACAGGGTGGGTTAGGTGAGACCCAGTACTTC. The V and J genes are TRBV14 and TRBJ2-5; the D gene is possibly TRBD1 (6 bases). CDR3 length equals 16 residues. Germline V gene sequence: CDR1 SGHDN, CDR2 FVKESK. V was shortened by 5 bases and J by 5 bases, with 21 bases between the two germline ends.

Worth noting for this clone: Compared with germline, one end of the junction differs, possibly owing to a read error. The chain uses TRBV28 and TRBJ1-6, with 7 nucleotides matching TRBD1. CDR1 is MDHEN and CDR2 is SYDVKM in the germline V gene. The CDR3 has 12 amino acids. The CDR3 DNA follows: TGTGCCAGCATCGCGGCCGGGACAGATTTAGCCTTT. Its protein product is CASIAAGTDLAF. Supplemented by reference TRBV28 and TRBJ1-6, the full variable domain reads DVKVTQSSRYLVKRTGEKVFLECVQDMDHENMFWYRQDPGLGLRLIYFSYDVKMKEKGDIPEGYSVSREKKERFSLILESASTNQTSMYLCASIAAGTDLAFGNGTRLTVT.

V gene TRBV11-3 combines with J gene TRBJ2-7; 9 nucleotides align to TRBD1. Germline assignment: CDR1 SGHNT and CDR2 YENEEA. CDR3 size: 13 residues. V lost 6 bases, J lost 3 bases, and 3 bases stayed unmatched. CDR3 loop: CASSPGQGYEQYF. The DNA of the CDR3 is TGTGCCAGCAGTCCGGGACAGGGCTACGAGCAGTACTTC. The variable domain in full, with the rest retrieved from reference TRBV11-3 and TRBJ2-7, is EAGVVQSPRYKIIEKKQPVAFWCNPISGHNTLYWYLQNLGQGPELLIRYENEEAVDDSQLPKDRFSAERLKGVDSTLKIQPAELGDSAVYLCASSPGQGYEQYFGPGTRLTVT.

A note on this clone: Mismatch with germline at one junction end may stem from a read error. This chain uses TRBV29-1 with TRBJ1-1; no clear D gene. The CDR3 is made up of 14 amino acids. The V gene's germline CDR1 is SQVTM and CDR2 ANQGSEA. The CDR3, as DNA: TGCAGCGTTGTAAGTCGTCCCGCGGTTTCTGAGGCTTTCTTT. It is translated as CSVVSRPAVSEAFF.

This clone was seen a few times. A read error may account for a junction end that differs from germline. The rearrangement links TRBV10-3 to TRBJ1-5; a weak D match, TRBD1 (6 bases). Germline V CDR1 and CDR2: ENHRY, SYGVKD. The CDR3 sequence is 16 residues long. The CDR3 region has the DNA TGTGCCATCAGTGAAGGGCTAGGGCGGGACAATCGGCCCCAGCATTTT. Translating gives CAISEGLGRDNRPQHF.

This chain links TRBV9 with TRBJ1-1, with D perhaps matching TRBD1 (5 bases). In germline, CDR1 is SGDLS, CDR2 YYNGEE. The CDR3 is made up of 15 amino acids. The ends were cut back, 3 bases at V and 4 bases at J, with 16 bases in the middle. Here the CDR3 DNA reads TGTGCCAGCAGCGAACTCGGGGGGGGTGCCACTGAAGCTTTCTTT. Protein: CASSELGGGATEAFF.

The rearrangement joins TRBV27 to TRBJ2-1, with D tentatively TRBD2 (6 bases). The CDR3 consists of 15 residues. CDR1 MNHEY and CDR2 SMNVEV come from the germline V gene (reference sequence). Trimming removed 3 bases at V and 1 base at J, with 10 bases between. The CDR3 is CASSFERASYNEQFF. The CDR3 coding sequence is TGTGCCAGCAGTTTTGAGCGGGCATCCTACAATGAGCAGTTCTTC.

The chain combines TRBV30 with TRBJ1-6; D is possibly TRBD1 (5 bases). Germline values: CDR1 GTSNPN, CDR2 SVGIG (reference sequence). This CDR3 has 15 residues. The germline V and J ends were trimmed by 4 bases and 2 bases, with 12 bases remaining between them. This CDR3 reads CAWNFGGAYNSPLHF. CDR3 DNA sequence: TGTGCCTGGAACTTCGGAGGGGCCTATAATTCACCCCTCCACTTT.